This TCR beta chain is drawn from a study of vaccination and CD4 T cells after COVID-19. Study-level background: The study enrolled six male and four female convalescents, two of whom were Hispanic. Overlapping spike peptides served as the stimulus for the cells. These peptides came from SARS-CoV-2 and from the common cold coronaviruses HCoV-NL63, HCoV-OC43 and HCoV-229E.

Treatment specified: roughly 10-day PBMC culture with coronavirus spike peptide pools or control peptides (ViraFEST assay). The CDR3 has 17 amino acids. V gave up 4 bases and J gave up 0 bases; unmatched junction bases: 11. Germline lookup yields CDR1 SQVTM and CDR2 ANQGSEA. Scientists ran DNA taken from cultured CD4+ T cells through the Oncomine TCR Beta short-read assay for sequencing. TCRdb fed the PCR reads into MiXCR, producing one record per CDR3 protein. The sample records about 19,000 distinct CDR3 sequences, 40% to 60% being singletons. This clonotype was counted once. Its antigen remains unknown. Study outcomes and limitations: Convalescent patients saw a median approximately 90% of their reactive clones show up only after vaccination.

This clonotype was obtained from a human donor who had recovered from COVID-19. This specimen was CD4+ T cells from blood, cultured in vitro, taken before SARS-CoV-2 vaccination. The rearrangement joins TRBV29-1 to TRBJ1-5, with TRBD1 matching over 8 bases. CDR3 protein: CSVGGQGRGPSNQPQHF. The CDR3 DNA sequence: TGCAGCGTTGGTGGGCAGGGCAGGGGGCCTAGCAATCAGCCCCAGCATTTT.